This TCR beta chain was recovered during a study of blood T cells in healthy people across ages. Findings of the study overall: Naive CD4+ cells and diversity were both higher in long-lived donors than in aged donors. There was no known CMV status for donors, so expanded clonotype changes were possibly confounded.

The V end was cut by 5 bases, the J end by 5 bases, with 15 bases between. The length of the CDR3 is 14 residues. Germline V gene sequence: CDR1 SGHTA, CDR2 FQGNSA. All donors came from Russia, were Caucasian and healthy, and spanned ages about 6 to 90. Extractions gave at least 6 micrograms of total RNA per sample. With a J-beta primer mix and a sample-barcoded 5' primer, a second PCR ran about 7 to 12 cycles. One entry per CDR3 protein, called by TCRdb with MiXCR from the 5' RACE reads. The sample lists 380,000 or so distinct CDR3 sequences; approximately 51% were seen once. A few counts support this clonotype. Its antigen is not identified.

The chain links TRBV7-2 to TRBJ2-5; possibly TRBD1 or TRBD2 for D (6 bases each). The sequenced material came from blood. The receptor's source is a man aged 55 to 70 in good health. Written as DNA, the CDR3 is TGTGCCAGCAGCAGAACTACAGGGAGGGAGACCCAGTACTTC. Translating it yields CASSRTTGRETQYF.